This TCR beta chain was identified in a study of blood T cell repertoires in COVID-19. Study in general: Sites in the United States, Italy and Spain provided acute and convalescent COVID-19 samples.

The ends lost 0 bases at V and 3 bases at J; junction bases unmatched: 4. This CDR3 spans 17 amino acids. Germline V CDR1 and CDR2: SGHRS, YFSETQ. The authors' processing: Estimates of nucleated cell counts were drawn from the amplification of reference gene primers. Here immunoSEQ multiplex PCR was the method, and the copy in TCRdb shows in-frame clones only, minus some. V and J calls and clone size come straight from that table; D and trimming were deduced from the DNA. The sample carries 130,000 to 150,000 clones, around 84% recorded once. The sequenced material came from peripheral blood. The clonotype comes from a woman in her forties or fifties in a cohort sampled during active or convalescent COVID-19. This chain connects TRBV5-1 to TRBJ2-3; the match to TRBD2 covers 13 bases. The CDR3 DNA sequence: TGCGCCAGCAGCTTGGGGTGGACTAGCGGGGGTACAGATACGCAGTATTTT. Residues: CASSLGWTSGGTDTQYF.